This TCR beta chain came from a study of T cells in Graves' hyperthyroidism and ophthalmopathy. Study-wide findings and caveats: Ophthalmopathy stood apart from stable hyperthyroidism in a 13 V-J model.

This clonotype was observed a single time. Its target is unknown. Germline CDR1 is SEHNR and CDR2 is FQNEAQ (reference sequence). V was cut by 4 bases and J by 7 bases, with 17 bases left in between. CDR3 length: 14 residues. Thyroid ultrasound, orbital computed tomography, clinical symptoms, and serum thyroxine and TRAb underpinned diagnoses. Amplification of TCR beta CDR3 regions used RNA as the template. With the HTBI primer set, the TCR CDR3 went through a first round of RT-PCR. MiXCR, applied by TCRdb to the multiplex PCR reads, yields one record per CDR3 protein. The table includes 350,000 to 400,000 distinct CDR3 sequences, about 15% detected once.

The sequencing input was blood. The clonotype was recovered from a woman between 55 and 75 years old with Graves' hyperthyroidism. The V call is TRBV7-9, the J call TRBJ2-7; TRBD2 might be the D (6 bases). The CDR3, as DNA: TGTGCCAGCAGCTCCACCCACTTGGGGGGTGAGCAGTACTTC. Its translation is CASSSTHLGGEQYF.